The entry below describes one T cell receptor beta chain. The entry originates in a study of control samples from healthy donors and cancer patients. The CDR3 covers 14 residues. The ends lost 5 bases at V and 3 bases at J; junction bases unmatched: 4. Germline CDR1 is MRHNA and CDR2 is SNTAGT. Only in-frame clones appear in the TCRdb table, and some are missing; sequencing was by immunoSEQ multiplex PCR. The table lists tens of thousands of clones, over 85% of them singletons, with about 1.3% in the top ten. The material sequenced was PBMCs. The clonotype comes from a middle-aged woman with lung cancer. The rearrangement uses TRBV6-4 and TRBJ1-2; 9 nucleotides line up with TRBD1. CDR3 sequence: CASSPGQGYYGYTF. Here the CDR3 DNA reads TGTGCCAGCAGTCCAGGACAGGGGTACTATGGCTACACCTTC.